A single sample is the source of the 11 T cell receptor beta chains below, sequenced in a study of blood T cells in healthy people across ages. Using a J-beta primer mix together with a sample-barcoded 5' primer, a second PCR was run for roughly 6 to 12 cycles. TCRdb fed the 5' RACE reads into MiXCR, producing one record per CDR3 protein. Of 1.2 million to 1.5 million distinct CDR3 sequences in the sample, about 40% were seen once. Sample: blood. Every receptor here comes from a woman aged 18-30 years in good health.

This chain links TRBV6-5 with TRBJ2-5; 11 bases align to TRBD2. The closer fit of TRBJ2-7 to the DNA end suggests the J call may be wrong. The CDR3 covers 17 residues. Germline loops: CDR1 MNHEY, CDR2 SVGAGI. The CDR3 loop is CASRVTPGTSGPYEQYF. Written as DNA, the CDR3 is TGTGCCAGCAGGGTTACTCCCGGGACTAGCGGCCCCTACGAGCAGTACTTC.

This rearrangement joins TRBV3-1 to TRBJ2-7, with D unresolved. The CDR3 contains 14 residues. The ends were cut back, 1 base at V and 3 bases at J, with 10 bases in the middle. The germline CDR1 and CDR2 sequences are LGHDT and YNNKEL (reference sequence). The CDR3 bases are TGTGCCAGCAGCCAAGGACGGGTTGACTACGAGCAGTACTTC. As protein: CASSQGRVDYEQYF.

The table lists this clonotype with a few counts. This chain links TRBV3-1 with TRBJ1-2; D is unresolved. The length of the CDR3 is 13 residues. Trimming cost V 8 bases and J 8 bases, with 18 bases left between them. CDR1 is LGHDT, CDR2 YNNKEL, per germline (reference sequence). CDR3 sequence reads: CASLRSEGGGYTF. The CDR3 nucleotides are TGTGCCAGCCTCCGCTCTGAGGGTGGAGGCTACACCTTC.

The chain employs TRBV6-2 or TRBV6-3 and TRBJ2-3; D gene unclear. V dropped 2 bases and J dropped 6 bases, with 9 bases sitting between them. Germline V gene sequence: CDR1 MNHEY, CDR2 SVGEGT. The CDR3 spans 13 residues. CDR3 nucleotide sequence: TGTGCCAGCAGTTACCCCTCCTACGATACGCAGTATTTT. It codes for CASSYPSYDTQYF.

There are a few counts of this clonotype. The chain combines TRBV20-1 with TRBJ2-1; TRBD2 aligns across 8 bases. This CDR3 has 15 amino acids. V gave up 4 bases and J gave up 3 bases; unmatched junction bases: 8. Germline CDR1 is DFQATT and CDR2 is SNEGSKA (reference sequence). CDR3 coding DNA: TGCAGTGCTACCATGGTCGGGAGGGGCTACAATGAGCAGTTCTTC. Residues: CSATMVGRGYNEQFF.

The rearrangement joins TRBV6-4 to TRBJ1-6; 7 bases are a match to TRBD1. CDR1 and CDR2 from the germline V gene are MRHNA and SNTAGT. Unmatched junction bases numbered 11, after V lost 6 bases and J lost 9 bases. The CDR3 contains 15 residues. CDR3 bases: TGTGCCAGCAGCGAGAGGACAGGTGTTGCTTCACCCCTCCACTTT. This encodes CASSERTGVASPLHF.

This chain uses TRBV27 with TRBJ2-5; D may be TRBD1 or TRBD2 (5 bases each). This CDR3 is built from 12 residues. CDR1 is MNHEY, CDR2 SMNVEV, per germline (reference sequence). The germline V and J ends were trimmed by 11 bases and 6 bases, with 16 bases remaining between them. CDR3 in amino acids: CASSYRRKTQYF. DNA for the CDR3: TGTGCCTCTTCCTACAGGAGGAAGACCCAGTACTTC.

The chain employs TRBV2 and TRBJ2-7, with 7 bases identical to TRBD1. The CDR3 is made up of 14 amino acids. Germline V lookup: CDR1 SNHLY, CDR2 FYNNEI. V lost 4 bases and J lost 5; bases outside the gene matches: 8. DNA for the CDR3: TGTGCCAGCAGTGCCTTACAGGGGTACGACGAGCAGTACTTC. This gives the protein CASSALQGYDEQYF.

The genes are TRBV18 and TRBJ2-1; D not certain. The V end was cut by 0 bases, the J end by 0 bases, with 9 bases between. This CDR3 region has 16 residues. The germline gives CDR1 KGHSH, CDR2 LQKENI. In nucleotides, the CDR3 is TGTGCCAGCTCACCACCCTCCATAACCTCCTACAATGAGCAGTTCTTC. Translated: CASSPPSITSYNEQFF.

This chain uses TRBV7-6 with TRBJ2-3, with D tentatively TRBD2 (6 bases). The CDR3 covers 15 residues. V was shortened by 1 base and J by 3 bases, with 11 bases between the two germline ends. Germline values: CDR1 SGHVS, CDR2 FNYEAQ. The CDR3 nucleotides read TGTGCCAGCAGCTTAGTAGCGGAGGGAACAGATACGCAGTATTTT. It translates to CASSLVAEGTDTQYF.

V gene TRBV24-1 combines with J gene TRBJ2-1, with 10 bases matching TRBD2. The germline V gene encodes CDR1 KGHDR and CDR2 SFDVKD. The length of the CDR3 is 18 residues. V lost 3 bases, J lost 6 bases, and 13 bases stayed unmatched. The DNA for the CDR3 is TGTGCCACCAGTGATGACCCTAGACTAGCGGGCAAAAGCAATGAGCAGTTCTTC. It codes for CATSDDPRLAGKSNEQFF.